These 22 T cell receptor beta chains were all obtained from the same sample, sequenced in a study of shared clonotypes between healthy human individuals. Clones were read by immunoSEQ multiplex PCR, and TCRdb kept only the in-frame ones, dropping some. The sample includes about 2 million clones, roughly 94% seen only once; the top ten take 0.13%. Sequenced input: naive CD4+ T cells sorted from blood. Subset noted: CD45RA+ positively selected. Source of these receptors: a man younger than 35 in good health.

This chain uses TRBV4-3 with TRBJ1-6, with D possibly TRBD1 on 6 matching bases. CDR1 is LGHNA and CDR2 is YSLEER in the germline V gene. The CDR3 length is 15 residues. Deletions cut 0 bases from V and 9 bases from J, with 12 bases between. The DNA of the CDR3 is TGCGCCAGCAGCCAAGACGCCAGGGGAGGTTCACCCCTCCACTTT. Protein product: CASSQDARGGSPLHF.

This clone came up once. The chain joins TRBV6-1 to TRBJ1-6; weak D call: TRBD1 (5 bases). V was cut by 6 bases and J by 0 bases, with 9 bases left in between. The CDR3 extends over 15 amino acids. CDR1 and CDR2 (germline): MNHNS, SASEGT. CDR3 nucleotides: TGTGCCAGCAGCCTGACAGACTCCTATAATTCACCCCTCCACTTT. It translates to CASSLTDSYNSPLHF.

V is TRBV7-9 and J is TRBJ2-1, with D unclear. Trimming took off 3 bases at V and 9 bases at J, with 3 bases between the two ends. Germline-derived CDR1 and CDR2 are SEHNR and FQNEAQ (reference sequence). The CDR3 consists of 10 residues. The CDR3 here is CASSLSEQFF. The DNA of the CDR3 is TGTGCCAGCAGCTTGAGTGAGCAGTTCTTC.

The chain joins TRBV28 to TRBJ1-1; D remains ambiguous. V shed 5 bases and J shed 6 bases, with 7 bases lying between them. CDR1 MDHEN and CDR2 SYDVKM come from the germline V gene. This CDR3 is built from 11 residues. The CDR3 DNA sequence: TGTGCCAGCAGTACCTTGGCTGAAGCTTTCTTT. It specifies CASSTLAEAFF.

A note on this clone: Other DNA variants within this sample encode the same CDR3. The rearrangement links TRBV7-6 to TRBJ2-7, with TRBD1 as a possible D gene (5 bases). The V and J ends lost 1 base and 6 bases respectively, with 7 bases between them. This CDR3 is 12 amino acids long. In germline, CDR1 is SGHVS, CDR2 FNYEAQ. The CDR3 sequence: CASSLGGSEQYF. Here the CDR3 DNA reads TGTGCCAGCAGCTTAGGGGGCAGCGAGCAGTACTTC.

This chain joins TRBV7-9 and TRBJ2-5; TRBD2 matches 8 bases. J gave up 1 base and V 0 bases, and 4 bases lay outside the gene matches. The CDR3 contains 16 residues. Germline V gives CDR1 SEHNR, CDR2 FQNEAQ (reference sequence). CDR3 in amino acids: CASSLAGGGPQETQYF. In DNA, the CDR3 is TGTGCCAGCAGCTTAGCGGGCGGGGGGCCCCAAGAGACCCAGTACTTC.

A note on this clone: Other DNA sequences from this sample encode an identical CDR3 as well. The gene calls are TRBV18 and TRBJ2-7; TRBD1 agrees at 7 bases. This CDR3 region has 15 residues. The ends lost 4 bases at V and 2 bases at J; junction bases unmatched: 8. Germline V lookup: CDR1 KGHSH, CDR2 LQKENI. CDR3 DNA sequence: TGTGCCAGCTCACGGACCGGGACAGACACCTACGAGCAGTACTTC. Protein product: CASSRTGTDTYEQYF.

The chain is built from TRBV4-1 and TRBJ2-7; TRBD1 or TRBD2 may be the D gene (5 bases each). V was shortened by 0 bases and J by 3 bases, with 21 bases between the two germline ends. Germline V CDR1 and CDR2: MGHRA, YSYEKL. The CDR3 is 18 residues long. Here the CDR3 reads CASSQERWSIRGGYEQYF. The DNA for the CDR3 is TGCGCCAGCAGCCAAGAAAGGTGGTCAATCCGGGGCGGCTACGAGCAGTACTTC.

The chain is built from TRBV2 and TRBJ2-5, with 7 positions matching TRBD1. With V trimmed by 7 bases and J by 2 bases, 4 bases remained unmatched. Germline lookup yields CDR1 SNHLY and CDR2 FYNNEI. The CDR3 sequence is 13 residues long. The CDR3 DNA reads TGTGCCAGCAACAGGGGTGTACAAGAGACCCAGTACTTC. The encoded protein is CASNRGVQETQYF. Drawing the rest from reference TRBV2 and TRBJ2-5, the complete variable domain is EPEVTQTPSHQVTQMGQEVILRCVPISNHLYFYWYRQILGQKVEFLVSFYNNEISEKSEIFDDQFSVERPDGSNFTLKIRSTKLEDSAMYFCASNRGVQETQYFGPGTRLLVL.

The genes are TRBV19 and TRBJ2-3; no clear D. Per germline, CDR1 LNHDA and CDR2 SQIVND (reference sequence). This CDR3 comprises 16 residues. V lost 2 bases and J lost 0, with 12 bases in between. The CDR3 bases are TGTGCCAGTAGTATATGGGCCGGCTCGAGCACAGATACGCAGTATTTT. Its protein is CASSIWAGSSTDTQYF.

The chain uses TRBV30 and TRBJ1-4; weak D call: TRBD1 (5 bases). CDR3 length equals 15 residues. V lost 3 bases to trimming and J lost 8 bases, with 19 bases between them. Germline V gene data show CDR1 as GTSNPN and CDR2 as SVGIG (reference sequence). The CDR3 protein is CAWRMLQGGTEKLFF. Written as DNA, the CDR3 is TGTGCCTGGAGGATGCTTCAGGGTGGTACGGAAAAACTGTTTTTT. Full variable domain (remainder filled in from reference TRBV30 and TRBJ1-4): SQTIHQWPATLVQPVGSPLSLECTVEGTSNPNLYWYRQAAGRGLQLLFYSVGIGQISSEVPQNLSASRPQDRQFILSSKKLLLSDSGFYLCAWRMLQGGTEKLFFGSGTQLSVL.

CDR3 sequence (DNA): TGCGCCAGCAGCCTTCTTGAGGTTAACACCGGGGAGCTGTTTTTT. It translates to CASSLLEVNTGELFF. The chain recombines TRBV5-1 with TRBJ2-2; the D is unclear. Per germline, CDR1 SGHRS and CDR2 YFSETQ. Trimming left V 4 bases short and J 2 bases short, with 12 bases between. CDR3 length equals 15 residues.

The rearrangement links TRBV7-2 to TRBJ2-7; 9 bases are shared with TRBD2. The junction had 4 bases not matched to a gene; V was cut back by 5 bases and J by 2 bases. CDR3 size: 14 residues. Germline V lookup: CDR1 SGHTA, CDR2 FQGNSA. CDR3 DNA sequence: TGTGCCAGCAGCCTCGGGACTAGCACCTACGAGCAGTACTTC. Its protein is CASSLGTSTYEQYF.

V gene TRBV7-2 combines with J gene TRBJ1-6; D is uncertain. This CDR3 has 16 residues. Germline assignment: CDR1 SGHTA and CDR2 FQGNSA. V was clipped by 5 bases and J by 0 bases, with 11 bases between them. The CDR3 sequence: CASSPSMSSYNSPLHF. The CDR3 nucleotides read TGTGCCAGCAGCCCAAGTATGAGCTCCTATAATTCACCCCTCCACTTT.

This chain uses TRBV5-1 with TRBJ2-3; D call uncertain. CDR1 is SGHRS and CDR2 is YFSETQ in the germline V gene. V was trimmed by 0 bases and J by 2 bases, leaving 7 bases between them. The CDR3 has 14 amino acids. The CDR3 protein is CASSLGANTDTQYF. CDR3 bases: TGCGCCAGCAGCTTGGGGGCCAACACAGATACGCAGTATTTT.

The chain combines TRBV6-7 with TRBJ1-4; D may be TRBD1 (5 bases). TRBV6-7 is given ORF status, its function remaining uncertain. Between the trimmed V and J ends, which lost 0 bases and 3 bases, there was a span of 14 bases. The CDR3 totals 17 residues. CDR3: CASSYSSDREPNEKLFF. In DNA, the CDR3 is TGTGCCAGCAGTTACTCGAGTGACAGAGAACCTAATGAAAAACTGTTTTTT.

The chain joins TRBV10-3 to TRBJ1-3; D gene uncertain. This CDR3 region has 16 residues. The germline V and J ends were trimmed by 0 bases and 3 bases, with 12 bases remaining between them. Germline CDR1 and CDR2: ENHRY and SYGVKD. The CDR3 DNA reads TGTGCCATCAGTGAGTCGGTAAGTACGTGTGGAAACACCATATATTTT. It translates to CAISESVSTCGNTIYF.

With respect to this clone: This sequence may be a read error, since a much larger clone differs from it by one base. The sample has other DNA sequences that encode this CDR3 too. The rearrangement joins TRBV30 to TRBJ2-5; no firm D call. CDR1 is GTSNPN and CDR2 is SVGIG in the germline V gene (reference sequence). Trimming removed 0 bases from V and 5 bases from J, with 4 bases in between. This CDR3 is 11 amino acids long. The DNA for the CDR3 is TGTGCCTGGAGTGTAGGCGAGACCCAGTACTTC. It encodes CAWSVGETQYF.

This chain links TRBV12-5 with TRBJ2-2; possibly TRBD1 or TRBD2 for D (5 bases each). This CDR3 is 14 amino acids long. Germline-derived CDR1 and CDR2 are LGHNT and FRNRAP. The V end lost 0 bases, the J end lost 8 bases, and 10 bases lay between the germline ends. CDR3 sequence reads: CASGLVRGAGELFF. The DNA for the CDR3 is TGTGCTAGTGGTTTGGTACGAGGGGCTGGGGAGCTGTTTTTT.

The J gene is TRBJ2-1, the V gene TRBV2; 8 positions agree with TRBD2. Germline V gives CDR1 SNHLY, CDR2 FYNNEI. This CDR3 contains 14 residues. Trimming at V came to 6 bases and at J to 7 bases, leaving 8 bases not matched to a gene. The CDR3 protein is CASRRAGGLNEQFF. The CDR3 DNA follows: TGTGCCAGCAGGAGGGCGGGAGGCTTGAATGAGCAGTTCTTC.

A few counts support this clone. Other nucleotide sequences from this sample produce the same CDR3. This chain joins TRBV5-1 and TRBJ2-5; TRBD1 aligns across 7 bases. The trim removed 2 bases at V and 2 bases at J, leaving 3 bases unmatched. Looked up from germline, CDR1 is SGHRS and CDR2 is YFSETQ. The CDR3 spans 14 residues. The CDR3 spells CASSFGTAQETQYF. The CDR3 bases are TGCGCCAGCAGCTTCGGGACAGCTCAAGAGACCCAGTACTTC.

CDR3: CASSESGYPSTDTQYF. The CDR3 DNA reads TGTGCCAGCAGTGAATCCGGTTATCCTAGCACAGATACGCAGTATTTT. The chain uses TRBV25-1 and TRBJ2-3; D remains ambiguous. V gave up 1 base and J gave up 0 bases, with 11 bases separating them. CDR3 length: 16 residues. CDR1 and CDR2 from the germline V gene are MGHDK and SYGVNS. The full variable domain, with the rest looked up from reference TRBV25-1 and TRBJ2-3, is EADIYQTPRYLVIGTGKKITLECSQTMGHDKMYWYQQDPGMELHLIHYSYGVNSTEKGDLSSESTVSRIRTEHFPLTLESARPSHTSQYLCASSESGYPSTDTQYFGPGTRLTVL.